A selection of T cell receptor beta chains follows, all from one sample in a study of T cell responses to AZD1222 COVID-19 vaccine. Clones were sequenced by immunoSEQ multiplex PCR, and TCRdb holds only the in-frame ones, with some missing. The table includes over 150,000 clones, 88% detected once. Sequencing used peripheral blood, obtained on day 0 of AZD1222 vaccination. The receptors were gathered from an adult in good health. The CDR3 runs from the conserved cysteine through the conserved F or W. D genes are given only for firm matches. Rows give clone size only sometimes, using once, few, many, or a class for an expanded clone.

cdr3_length j_call v_call clone_size d_call cdr3_aa cdr3_nt
16 TRBJ2-1 TRBV2 NA TRBD2 CASSGSAGGRYNEQFF TGTGCCAGCAGTGGTTCCGCGGGGGGCCGTTACAATGAGCAGTTCTTC
14 TRBJ1-6 TRBV10-3 NA TRBD1 CAISERGLYSPLHF TGTGCCATCAGTGAAAGGGGGCTATATTCACCCCTCCACTTT
13 TRBJ2-5 TRBV7-3 NA NA CASSLYGRETQYF TGTGCCAGCAGCTTATACGGTCGAGAGACCCAGTACTTC
16 TRBJ2-7 TRBV11-2 NA NA CASSLDFRGGTYEQYF TGTGCCAGCAGCTTAGATTTTAGGGGGGGGACCTACGAGCAGTACTTC
14 TRBJ1-5 TRBV2 NA NA CASTTQGSNQPQHF TGTGCCAGCACCACGCAGGGTAGCAATCAGCCCCAGCATTTT
14 TRBJ2-3 TRBV21-1 once NA CASSKDEYTDTQYF TGTGCCAGCAGCAAAGACGAGTACACAGATACGCAGTATTTT
14 TRBJ1-6 TRBV9 once TRBD1 CASSGQGKNSPLHF TGTGCCAGCAGCGGACAGGGGAAGAATTCACCCCTCCACTTT
13 TRBJ2-7 TRBV19 NA NA CATSLGPSYEQYF TGTGCCACCTCGTTAGGGCCTTCCTACGAGCAGTACTTC
14 TRBJ1-1 TRBV19 once NA CASSIRGRLGGAFF TGTGCCAGTAGTATCCGGGGGCGCCTCGGTGGAGCTTTCTTT
15 TRBJ1-5 TRBV4-1 few NA CASSAFPQDNQPQHF TGCGCCAGCAGCGCCTTCCCCCAAGACAATCAGCCCCAGCATTTT
13 TRBJ1-2 TRBV6-5 NA TRBD1 CASSYDRGLGYTF TGTGCCAGCAGTTACGACAGGGGGCTTGGCTACACCTTC
15 TRBJ1-1 TRBV7-9 NA TRBD1 CASSQGGTDHTEAFF TGTGCCAGCAGCCAGGGGGGGACAGATCACACTGAAGCTTTCTTT
15 TRBJ2-7 TRBV9 NA NA CASSVAPGASYEQYF TGTGCCAGCAGCGTAGCCCCGGGGGCATCCTACGAGCAGTACTTC
12 TRBJ2-3 TRBV11-2 NA NA CASTSQGLTQYF TGTGCCAGCACCTCACAGGGCCTTACGCAGTATTTT
16 TRBJ2-7 TRBV4-3 NA TRBD2 CASSQEDSGVAYEQYF TGCGCCAGCAGCCAAGAGGATAGCGGGGTAGCCTACGAGCAGTACTTC
15 TRBJ2-3 TRBV9 NA NA CASSVARVSTDTQYF TGTGCCAGCAGCGTAGCTAGGGTTAGCACAGATACGCAGTATTTT
18 TRBJ2-4 TRBV7-2 NA NA CASSLAGAHLIAKNIQYF TGTGCCAGCAGCTTAGCGGGCGCGCACTTAATAGCCAAAAACATTCAGTACTTC
15 TRBJ1-1 TRBV7-2 NA TRBD1 CASSLGQGQTTEAFF TGTGCCAGCAGCTTAGGGCAGGGACAGACCACTGAAGCTTTCTTT
14 TRBJ1-3 TRBV6-5 NA NA CASSRGHPGNTIYF TGTGCCAGCTCGAGGGGTCACCCTGGAAACACCATATATTTT
11 TRBJ1-1 TRBV10-2 NA NA CASSEFSEAFF TGCGCCAGCAGTGAGTTCAGTGAAGCTTTCTTT
15 TRBJ1-6 TRBV4-3 NA NA CASSQDFGENSPLHF TGCGCCAGCAGCCAAGATTTCGGGGAGAATTCACCCCTCCACTTT
13 TRBJ1-2 TRBV18 few NA CASSPRREDGYTF TGTGCCAGCTCACCTAGGAGGGAGGATGGCTACACCTTC
15 TRBJ2-7 TRBV10-3 NA TRBD1 CAISEIGTGPYEQYF TGTGCCATCAGTGAGATAGGGACAGGACCCTACGAGCAGTACTTC
15 TRBJ2-1 TRBV15 NA TRBD2 CATSRTSGTINEQFF TGTGCCACCAGCAGGACTAGCGGAACAATCAATGAGCAGTTCTTC
13 TRBJ1-1 TRBV27 NA NA CASSLSGFSEAFF TGTGCCAGCAGTTTATCTGGGTTCTCTGAAGCTTTCTTT
16 TRBJ1-2 TRBV9 NA TRBD1 CASSVDGTGPSYGYTF TGTGCCAGCAGCGTAGACGGGACAGGGCCTTCCTATGGCTACACCTTC
17 TRBJ2-3 TRBV7-8 NA TRBD2 CASSLAFLAGEQDTQYF TGTGCCAGCAGCTTAGCGTTTCTAGCGGGGGAACAAGATACGCAGTATTTT
14 TRBJ2-3 TRBV5-1 NA NA CASSLAGAPDTQYF TGCGCCAGCAGCTTGGCAGGGGCCCCAGATACGCAGTATTTT
15 TRBJ2-2 TRBV4-1 NA NA CASSQDQRNTGELFF TGCGCCAGCAGCCAAGATCAGAGAAACACCGGGGAGCTGTTTTTT
13 TRBJ2-5 TRBV19 NA NA CASSTPGSPSRYF TGTGCCAGTAGTACCCCCGGGAGCCCAAGTCGGTACTTC
17 TRBJ1-5 TRBV3-1/TRBV3-2 NA NA CASSQRGGPNSNQPQHF TGTGCCAGCAGCCAGAGGGGAGGGCCCAATAGCAATCAGCCCCAGCATTTT
13 TRBJ1-6 TRBV14 NA NA CASSNQGGSPLHF TGTGCCAGCAGCAATCAGGGTGGTTCACCCCTCCACTTT
15 TRBJ2-5 TRBV2 NA NA CASSEAPKRLETQYF TGTGCCAGCAGTGAAGCGCCCAAACGTCTCGAGACCCAGTACTTC
12 TRBJ2-7 TRBV7-9 NA TRBD2 CASSLTSGEQYF TGTGCCAGCAGCTTAACTAGCGGCGAGCAGTACTTC
14 TRBJ1-2 TRBV6-6 NA NA CASRPGSQHYGYTF TGTGCCAGCAGGCCAGGCAGCCAGCACTATGGCTACACCTTC
15 TRBJ2-4 TRBV10-3 once TRBD1 CAIRDGTGTTDIQYF TGTGCCATCAGGGACGGGACAGGGACTACGGACATTCAGTACTTC
15 TRBJ2-7 TRBV11-2 NA NA CASSLASGTHYEQYF TGTGCCAGCAGCTTAGCCTCCGGGACACACTACGAGCAGTACTTC
16 TRBJ2-4 TRBV21-1 NA NA CASSKGRLMAKNIQYF TGTGCCAGCAGCAAAGGCAGGCTGATGGCCAAAAACATTCAGTACTTC
13 TRBJ2-2 TRBV5-6 NA NA CASSLTGSGELFF TGTGCCAGCAGTTTAACAGGGTCCGGGGAGCTGTTTTTT
14 TRBJ2-2 TRBV24-1 NA NA CATKTSSNTGELFF TGTGCCACCAAGACGTCATCTAACACCGGGGAGCTGTTTTTT
15 TRBJ2-1 TRBV18 NA TRBD2 CASSPTSGSYNEQFF TGTGCCAGCTCACCGACTAGCGGTTCCTACAATGAGCAGTTCTTC
13 TRBJ1-1 TRBV6-5 NA NA CASSRGVYTEAFF TGTGCCAGCAGTCGGGGGGTATACACTGAAGCTTTCTTT
19 TRBJ1-2 TRBV15 NA NA CATSRGIRGVGSLNYGYTF TGTGCCACCAGCAGAGGTATTCGCGGCGTAGGCAGCCTAAACTATGGCTACACCTTC
11 TRBJ2-5 TRBV6-2/TRBV6-3 NA NA CASSAQETQYF TGTGCCAGCAGTGCCCAAGAGACCCAGTACTTC
14 TRBJ2-5 TRBV28 NA NA CASSLGTLEETQYF TGTGCCAGCAGTTTAGGGACGCTAGAAGAGACCCAGTACTTC
15 TRBJ2-1 TRBV4-3 NA NA CASSLHREIGNEQFF TGCGCCAGCAGCCTCCACAGGGAAATCGGCAATGAGCAGTTCTTC
13 TRBJ1-1 TRBV25-1 NA NA CASSNTRDTEAFF TGTGCCAGCAGTAATACCAGGGACACTGAAGCTTTCTTT
16 TRBJ1-4 TRBV7-8 NA NA CASSQWGDSTNEKLFF TGTGCCAGCAGCCAATGGGGAGACTCAACTAATGAAAAACTGTTTTTT
12 TRBJ2-2 TRBV12-5 NA NA CASGLVLGELFF TGTGCTAGTGGTTTGGTACTAGGGGAGCTGTTTTTT
14 TRBJ1-4 TRBV5-1 NA NA CASSLNTMSEKLFF TGCGCCAGCAGCTTGAACACCATGAGTGAAAAACTGTTTTTT
14 TRBJ2-3 TRBV2 NA NA CASLGGIVTDTQYF TGTGCCAGCTTGGGTGGTATCGTCACAGATACGCAGTATTTT
16 TRBJ1-5 TRBV7-2 NA TRBD1 CASSLQPGQGGQPQHF TGTGCCAGCAGCCTTCAACCGGGACAGGGGGGTCAGCCCCAGCATTTT
15 TRBJ1-1 TRBV28 NA NA CATLVGRGPNTEAFF TGTGCTACCCTAGTTGGCAGGGGCCCGAACACTGAAGCTTTCTTT
15 TRBJ2-1 TRBV18 NA NA CASSPRLDTYNEQFF TGTGCCAGCTCACCACGACTAGATACCTACAATGAGCAGTTCTTC